One and the same sample provided the 26 T cell receptor beta chains below, sequenced in a study of neurological immune-mediated disorders. TCRdb reanalysed the 5' RACE reads using MiXCR and keeps one entry per CDR3 protein. The table has 20,000 to 30,000 distinct CDR3 sequences, almost 2.5% seen once; the top ten hold roughly 2.5%. Sequenced input: PBMCs. The receptors were sampled from a woman in her fifties or sixties with multiple sclerosis.

This clonotype was picked up many times. The chain carries TRBV10-3 and TRBJ2-1, with 7 bases fitting TRBD2. The CDR3 runs 14 residues. V lost 5 bases, J lost 6 bases, and 7 bases stayed unmatched. Germline lookup yields CDR1 ENHRY and CDR2 SYGVKD. Here the CDR3 DNA reads TGTGCCATCAGTAAGGCGGGAGTGGTCAATGAGCAGTTCTTC. Residues: CAISKAGVVNEQFF.

This clonotype was seen a handful of times. V is TRBV5-1 and J is TRBJ1-2; no reliable D call. V was cut by 0 bases and J by 1 base, with 10 bases left in between. The CDR3 consists of 15 residues. Looked up from germline, CDR1 is SGHRS and CDR2 is YFSETQ. The CDR3, as DNA: TGCGCCAGCAGCTTGGGCAGCGGTGGTAACTATGGCTACACCTTC. Translated: CASSLGSGGNYGYTF.

This clonotype occurred many times. This chain uses TRBV4-2 with TRBJ2-2; possibly TRBD1 for D (6 bases). V dropped 6 bases and J dropped 0 bases, with 14 bases sitting between them. Germline V gives CDR1 LGHNA, CDR2 YNFKEQ. CDR3 length: 16 amino acids. The CDR3 protein is CASREWTDPNTGELFF. The DNA of the CDR3 is TGTGCCAGCAGAGAGTGGACAGACCCGAACACCGGGGAGCTGTTTTTT.

This clonotype was detected ten times or more. The chain recombines TRBV12-3 or TRBV12-4 with TRBJ2-3, with no clear D. The CDR3 has 12 residues. V dropped 6 bases and J dropped 4 bases, with 8 bases sitting between them. CDR3 sequence reads: CASSNPADTQYF. Written as DNA, the CDR3 is TGTGCCAGCAGCAACCCGGCAGATACGCAGTATTTT.

Many counts were recorded for this clonotype. The genes are TRBV5-5 and TRBJ2-1, with D tentatively TRBD1 (6 bases). The V gene's germline CDR1 is SGHKS and CDR2 YYEKEE (reference sequence). The CDR3 has 12 amino acids. V was trimmed by 7 bases and J by 5 bases, leaving 10 bases between them. CDR3 protein: CASRQGNNEQFF. CDR3 nucleotides: TGTGCCAGCCGCCAGGGGAACAATGAGCAGTTCTTC.

This clonotype has a handful of counts. V and J are TRBV5-1 and TRBJ2-7; D uncertain. The CDR3 loop spans 14 amino acids. Trimming removed 9 bases at V and 4 bases at J, with 20 bases between. Germline CDR1 and CDR2: SGHRS and YFSETQ. CDR3 in amino acids: CANIHRTWEYEQYF. DNA for the CDR3: TGCGCCAACATCCACCGCACCTGGGAATACGAGCAGTACTTC.

The sample holds many counts of this clonotype. The chain has TRBV5-1 and TRBJ1-1, with D possibly TRBD1 on 5 matching bases. Germline loops: CDR1 SGHRS, CDR2 YFSETQ. The V end lost 0 bases, the J end lost 3 bases, and 21 bases lay between the germline ends. This CDR3 has 18 amino acids. The DNA for the CDR3 is TGCGCCAGCAGCTTGGCGGTGACATTCAGGGCGGTGGACACTGAAGCTTTCTTT. It is translated as CASSLAVTFRAVDTEAFF.

This clonotype was seen many times. The V gene is TRBV5-1, the J gene TRBJ2-2; D might be TRBD2 (5 bases). CDR1 and CDR2 (germline): SGHRS, YFSETQ. The CDR3 consists of 14 residues. V shed 2 bases and J shed 1 base, with 6 bases lying between them. CDR3 DNA sequence: TGCGCCAGCAGCTTAACTAGGAACACCGGGGAGCTGTTTTTT. This encodes CASSLTRNTGELFF.

This clonotype was observed many times. The junction differs from germline at one of its ends, possibly a read error. This chain links TRBV11-2 with TRBJ1-5; 7 nucleotides line up with TRBD1. Germline CDR1 SGHAT, CDR2 FQNNGV. The CDR3 loop spans 15 amino acids. Here the CDR3 DNA reads TGTGCCAGCAGCTTAGTATCCGGGGTGGGACAGCCCCAGAATTTT. Translating gives CASSLVSGVGQPQNF. Combining the CDR3 with reference TRBV11-2 and TRBJ1-5 gives the whole variable domain EAGVAQSPRYKIIEKRQSVAFWCNPISGHATLYWYQQILGQGPKLLIQFQNNGVVDDSQLPKDRFSAERLKGVDSTLKIQPAKLEDSAVYLCASSLVSGVGQPQNFGDGTRLSIL.

This clonotype was seen at least ten times. The chain is built from TRBV7-9 and TRBJ1-1; D is uncertain. V gave up 4 bases and J gave up 0 bases, with 12 bases separating them. Germline loops: CDR1 SEHNR, CDR2 FQNEAQ (reference sequence). CDR3 length: 15 amino acids. CDR3 in amino acids: CASSSRNYMNTEAFF. The CDR3 DNA reads TGTGCCAGCAGCTCCCGGAACTATATGAACACTGAAGCTTTCTTT.

This clonotype was observed many times. The chain employs TRBV28 and TRBJ1-1; 7 bases map to TRBD1. Per the germline V gene, CDR1 is MDHEN and CDR2 is SYDVKM. The V gene end was trimmed by 5 bases and the J gene end by 4 bases; junction bases not matched to a gene: 13. CDR3 length: 16 residues. The CDR3 sequence: CASSDRRGTVATEAFF. The CDR3 DNA follows: TGTGCCAGCAGTGACCGGAGGGGGACAGTGGCCACTGAAGCTTTCTTT.

This clonotype showed up many times. The V gene is TRBV14, the J gene TRBJ1-1; D is undetermined. Trimming took off 3 bases at V and 3 bases at J, with 8 bases between the two ends. The CDR3 spans 13 residues. Per the germline V gene, CDR1 is SGHDN and CDR2 is FVKESK. This CDR3 reads CASSQGRDTEAFF. CDR3 nucleotides: TGTGCCAGCAGCCAGGGGAGGGACACTGAAGCTTTCTTT.

The sample holds many counts of this clonotype. The rearrangement uses TRBV30 and TRBJ2-7, with D unresolved. The V end was cut by 0 bases, the J end by 0 bases, with 24 bases between. Germline assignment: CDR1 GTSNPN and CDR2 SVGIG (reference sequence). The CDR3 sequence is 19 residues long. The CDR3 DNA is TGTGCCTGGAGTGTACCTGTGACGGACCCGTCCTCCAGCTCCTACGAGCAGTACTTC. Translating it yields CAWSVPVTDPSSSSYEQYF. The full variable domain, rest sourced from reference TRBV30 and TRBJ2-7, is SQTIHQWPATLVQPVGSPLSLECTVEGTSNPNLYWYRQAAGRGLQLLFYSVGIGQISSEVPQNLSASRPQDRQFILSSKKLLLSDSGFYLCAWSVPVTDPSSSSYEQYFGPGTRLTVT.

This clonotype occurred many times. This chain joins TRBV20-1 and TRBJ2-5; D may correspond to TRBD1 or TRBD2 (5 bases each). CDR3 size: 10 residues. The germline V gene encodes CDR1 DFQATT and CDR2 SNEGSKA (reference sequence). V was pared by 8 bases and J by 4 bases, with 8 bases between. CDR3 in amino acids: CSTGTETQYF. CDR3 bases: TGCAGTACGGGGACAGAGACCCAGTACTTC.

This clonotype appeared many times. This chain joins TRBV7-2 and TRBJ2-3; the D gene is possibly TRBD2 (5 bases). There are 15 residues in the CDR3. The ends were cut back, 5 bases at V and 3 bases at J, with 15 bases in the middle. In germline, CDR1 is SGHTA, CDR2 FQGNSA. In DNA, the CDR3 is TGTGCCAGCAGCCCTCGTGCTAGCAGGACAGATACGCAGTATTTT. This gives the protein CASSPRASRTDTQYF. Full variable domain (outside the CDR3, taken from reference TRBV7-2 and TRBJ2-3): GAGVSQSPSNKVTEKGKDVELRCDPISGHTALYWYRQSLGQGLEFLIYFQGNSAPDKSGLPSDRFSAERTGGSVSTLTIQRTQQEDSAVYLCASSPRASRTDTQYFGPGTRLTVL.

This clonotype was detected ten times or more. The chain links TRBV20-1 to TRBJ1-5; D is ambiguous. The CDR3 is made up of 14 amino acids. The V gene lost 3 bases and the J gene lost 4 bases, with 13 bases spanning the gap. Germline V CDR1 and CDR2: DFQATT, SNEGSKA (reference sequence). The DNA for the CDR3 is TGCAGTGCTAGGTTTGGGTGGGGTAATCAGCCCCAGCATTTT. It translates to CSARFGWGNQPQHF.

At least ten counts were recorded for this clonotype. The chain links TRBV20-1 to TRBJ2-1, with a possible D match to TRBD2 (6 bases). Germline lookup yields CDR1 DFQATT and CDR2 SNEGSKA (reference sequence). Trimming cost V 6 bases and J 3 bases, with 12 bases left between them. The CDR3 has 13 residues. The CDR3 DNA sequence: TGCAGTGCCCCCGCGGGGTACTACAATGAGCAGTTCTTC. Amino acids: CSAPAGYYNEQFF.

V usage is TRBV4-1 and J usage is TRBJ2-7, with D tentatively TRBD2 (5 bases). The CDR3 runs to 17 residues. Germline-derived CDR1 and CDR2 are MGHRA and YSYEKL. V was shortened by 1 base and J by 0 bases, with 16 bases between the two germline ends. CDR3 nucleotide sequence: TGCGCCAGCAGCCAAGGAGTTTTTGGACTGAGCTCCTACGAGCAGTACTTC. Translation gives CASSQGVFGLSSYEQYF.

This chain joins TRBV7-8 and TRBJ1-2, with D possibly being TRBD1 (5 bases). Trimming stripped 2 bases from V and 2 bases from J, with 21 bases between. The CDR3 runs to 18 residues. Germline V CDR1 and CDR2: SGHVS, FQNEAQ. Here the CDR3 reads CASSLSEGFIEVNYGYTF. DNA for the CDR3: TGTGCCAGCAGCTTAAGTGAGGGGTTCATTGAAGTAAACTATGGCTACACCTTC. The variable domain in full, with the rest retrieved from reference TRBV7-8 and TRBJ1-2, is GAGVSQSPRYKVAKRGQDVALRCDPISGHVSLFWYQQALGQGPEFLTYFQNEAQLDKSGLPSDRFFAERPEGSVSTLKIQRTQQEDSAVYLCASSLSEGFIEVNYGYTFGSGTRLTVV.

This clonotype appeared many times. V and J are TRBV5-1 and TRBJ2-5; tentative D call: TRBD1 (6 bases). In germline, CDR1 is SGHRS, CDR2 YFSETQ. The CDR3 has 15 amino acids. V was clipped by 0 bases and J by 5 bases, with 14 bases between them. The CDR3 reads CASSLGRGTSETQYF. CDR3 nucleotide sequence: TGCGCCAGCAGCTTGGGCAGGGGCACGTCGGAGACCCAGTACTTC. The complete variable domain, with remaining parts taken from reference TRBV5-1 and TRBJ2-5, reads KAGVTQTPRYLIKTRGQQVTLSCSPISGHRSVSWYQQTPGQGLQFLFEYFSETQRNKGNFPGRFSGRQFSNSRSEMNVSTLELGDSALYLCASSLGRGTSETQYFGPGTRLLVL.

This clonotype was counted ten times or more. This chain joins TRBV12-3 or TRBV12-4 and TRBJ2-7; D is possibly TRBD1 or TRBD2 (7 bases each). The CDR3 covers 14 residues. With 3 bases removed from V and 6 bases from J, the gap between germline ends came to 15 bases. CDR3 amino acids: CASSLGGGSGEQYF. The CDR3 DNA reads TGTGCCAGCAGTTTGGGAGGGGGCAGCGGCGAGCAGTACTTC.

At least ten counts were recorded for this clonotype. This chain joins TRBV12-3 or TRBV12-4 and TRBJ2-5; 10 positions agree with TRBD1. The CDR3 is made up of 15 amino acids. V shed 3 bases and J 5 bases; nucleotides not matched to a gene: 6. The CDR3 nucleotides are TGTGCCAGCAGTTTTAGGGACAGGGGAGGGGAGACCCAGTACTTC. This gives the protein CASSFRDRGGETQYF.

The chain carries TRBV5-1 and TRBJ2-7; perhaps TRBD1 as D (6 bases). Germline CDR1 SGHRS, CDR2 YFSETQ. V lost 5 bases to trimming and J lost 4 bases, with 16 bases between them. This CDR3 has 14 amino acids. The CDR3 here is CASRPGSGVYEQYF. CDR3 in DNA: TGCGCCAGCAGACCCGGTTCAGGGGTTTACGAGCAGTACTTC. Drawing the rest from reference TRBV5-1 and TRBJ2-7, the complete variable domain is KAGVTQTPRYLIKTRGQQVTLSCSPISGHRSVSWYQQTPGQGLQFLFEYFSETQRNKGNFPGRFSGRQFSNSRSEMNVSTLELGDSALYLCASRPGSGVYEQYFGPGTRLTVT.

This clonotype was detected many times. The chain employs TRBV7-2 and TRBJ2-3, with D maybe TRBD2 (7 bases). The CDR3 is made up of 16 amino acids. Germline CDR1 is SGHTA and CDR2 is FQGNSA. Trimming took off 3 bases at V and 5 bases at J, with 18 bases between the two ends. The CDR3 sequence is CASSFVGGGPGDTQYF. The DNA of the CDR3 is TGTGCCAGCAGCTTTGTAGGGGGAGGGCCAGGAGATACGCAGTATTTT.

Many counts were recorded for this clonotype. The rearrangement uses TRBV20-1 and TRBJ2-3, with D maybe TRBD1 (5 bases). V shed 6 bases and J shed 2 bases, with 12 bases lying between them. Germline CDR1 DFQATT, CDR2 SNEGSKA (reference sequence). This CDR3 region has 13 residues. The CDR3 reads CSARAGFTDTQYF. The CDR3 nucleotides are TGCAGTGCCAGGGCAGGCTTCACAGATACGCAGTATTTT.

This clonotype was seen repeatedly, ten times or more. This chain connects TRBV5-1 to TRBJ2-3; D possibly corresponds to TRBD2 (6 bases). This CDR3 has 15 residues. V was cut by 1 base and J by 0 bases, with 9 bases left in between. Germline V lookup: CDR1 SGHRS, CDR2 YFSETQ. CDR3 coding DNA: TGCGCCAGCAGCTTGAGCCGGGGGAGCACAGATACGCAGTATTTT. Residues: CASSLSRGSTDTQYF.